This T cell receptor beta chain was recovered during a study of beta chain features in type 1 diabetes. Averaging around 110 mL, one heparinised blood draw was given by each donor. This clone was detected a few times. Its cognate antigen is unknown. Expressed TCRB transcripts were sequenced because the entire RNA isolate underwent reverse transcription. Only in-frame clones appear in the TCRdb table, and some are missing; sequencing was by immunoSEQ multiplex PCR. In the table there are roughly 450,000 clones, 9.5% to 12% of which are singletons. General observations from the study: The study notes PCR might favor shorter templates equally in patients and controls. Insertion counts at VDJ junctions were lower in type 1 diabetes patients, who also showed more deletions there.

CDR1 is LGHNA and CDR2 is YSLEER in the germline V gene. The CDR3 covers 14 residues. V was pared by 5 bases and J by 6 bases, with 4 bases of the junction left unmatched. The chain uses TRBV4-3 and TRBJ2-1; 10 bases are shared with TRBD1. Material: naive CD4+ T cells from blood. The TCR originated in a young woman in good health. This CDR3 reads CASSFRDRGNEQFF. The CDR3 nucleotides are TGCGCCAGCAGCTTTCGGGACAGGGGCAATGAGCAGTTCTTC.